The present T cell receptor (beta chain) was sequenced within a study of post-analysis software for immune sequencing data (dated by TCRdb to between 2015 and 2016). In the study overall: Disease courses on record covered relapsing-remitting, secondary progressive and progressive-relapsing multiple sclerosis, though some patients had no subtype annotation. The patient repertoires were compared against 11 previously published healthy control repertoires obtained from donors aged 6 to 25 years. A subset of samples was prepared in parallel using single-end sample barcoding, then pooled and co-amplified after Illumina adapter ligation.

To demonstrate the VDJtools post-analysis software, TCR beta repertoires were profiled from the peripheral blood of about a dozen young patients with multiple sclerosis. Multiple sclerosis patients were children and adolescents aged about 6 to 15 years. The receptor library was made with PCR. TCRdb records Illumina HiSeq 2500 as the sequencer. To reduce PCR and sequencing biases, unique molecular identifiers were built into the TCR beta cDNA libraries. Some 500,000 cDNA molecules were obtained for every 1 to 10 million input T cells, so each molecule roughly corresponded to one T cell. The patient libraries were prepared and sequenced using the same protocol as the earlier healthy control dataset. Within a given batch, samples were prepared together, multiplexed and sequenced on the same HiSeq lane. On the authors' methods: Raw barcoded reads were processed with MIGEC, and single-read molecular identifier groups were discarded before consensus assembly and CDR3 extraction. Clonotype tables were post-analysed with VDJtools, normalizing diversity by down-sampling all datasets to the smallest sample size. To correct batch-related cross-sample contamination, repertoire overlap clustering matched CDR3 amino acid sequences but not nucleotide sequences. Starting from the raw public reads, TCRdb applied fastp trimming at Q25, assembled clones with MiXCR and retained in-frame beta chains. CDR3 protein duplicates are merged, each entry listing the most common genes and DNA. The V and J calls reflect TCRdb's pipeline rather than the authors' work. This sample gives fewer than 700,000 distinct CDR3 sequences in total; 40% to 50% of them show up just once. Jointly, the top ten make up over 1.5% of the sample.

From its cysteine to its phenylalanine, the CDR3 spans 14 amino acids. CDR3 DNA only is kept here, 42 bases in frame from base 1. For CDR1 and CDR2, the germline V gene lists KGHSH and LQKENI. The V and J ends are trimmed by 4 bases and 5 bases, leaving 12 bases between them. Concerning this clonotype: Which antigen it targets is not known. Nothing much larger sits one base from this clone, and base qualities are not available.

General conclusions and limits of the study: Significantly higher frequencies in patients than in controls were found for several TRBV segments, including TRBV5-6, TRBV5-1 and TRBV20-1. Compared with controls, multiple sclerosis patients had significantly lower normalized Chao1 diversity, a finding suggesting substantial peripheral T-cell clonal expansion. Direct clustering with F measure showed strong co-clustering of samples prepared in the same batch, prompting a batch-effect correction. The control group was slightly older than the multiple sclerosis patient group.

Sequencing used blood. This clonotype was obtained from a girl aged 10-17 years with multiple sclerosis. In this chain, TRBV18 is recombined with TRBJ2-1, and the D gene may be TRBD2, 6 bases matching. CDR3 loop: CASSQGTFNNEQFF. Read as DNA, the sequence is TGTGCCAGCTCACAAGGGACTTTCAACAATGAGCAGTTCTTC.